The T cell receptor (beta chain) under discussion was sequenced for a study of blood T cell repertoires in COVID-19. Across the study: From the United States, Italy and Spain came samples of acute and convalescent COVID-19. In each case, the material was cDNA or gDNA derived from T cells, B-cell-depleted T cells, or PBMCs.

The germline V gene encodes CDR1 MDHEN and CDR2 SYDVKM. Losses at the gene ends were 5 bases for V and 5 bases for J; bases not matched to a gene: 7. The CDR3 is 15 residues long. Cohorts were assigned according to the clinical history that participants reported. Study processing details: It was from reference gene primer amplification that nucleated cell counts were estimated. Only in-frame clones appear in the TCRdb table, and some are missing; sequencing was by immunoSEQ multiplex PCR. The V and J calls and the clone size are those of that table, but D and trimming were determined from the DNA. The table records roughly 190,000 clones, approximately 90% of them present only once.

This chain uses TRBV28 with TRBJ2-5; 11 bases line up with TRBD2. Sequences were obtained from PBMCs or T cells enriched from blood (not recorded which). The source of this sequence is a woman in her thirties or forties in a cohort exposed to, infected with or recovered from COVID-19 (not recorded which). The CDR3 sequence is CASSGSGGVRETQYF. The CDR3 region has the DNA TGTGCCAGCAGTGGTAGCGGGGGGGTAAGGGAGACCCAGTACTTC.